The rows below give T cell receptor beta chains drawn from one sample of a study of blood T cell repertoires in COVID-19. Profiling relied on immunoSEQ multiplex PCR, and the TCRdb table lists in-frame clones only, not all of them. The profile covers roughly 230,000 clones, with over 90% appearing a single time and more than 0.8% taken by the ten largest. The source material was peripheral blood. The receptors shown here come from a man younger than 40 with COVID-19, enrolled during active disease. The CDR3 runs from the conserved cysteine through the conserved F or W. A D gene is named only where the DNA matches it firmly. Some rows have no size entry. The others give once, few or many, or a class for an expanded clone.

-	-	TRBV25-1	TRBJ1-5	14	CASSEGGWNQPQHF	TGTGCCAGCAGTGAAGGCGGGTGGAATCAGCCCCAGCATTTT
-	-	TRBV27	TRBJ1-5	14	CASSQGFSNQPQHF	TGTGCCAGCAGTCAGGGGTTTAGCAATCAGCCCCAGCATTTT
-	-	TRBV29-1	TRBJ2-2	13	CSVSQGSTGELFF	TGCAGCGTGTCACAGGGATCGACCGGGGAGCTGTTTTTT
-	-	TRBV28	TRBJ1-2	15	CASSTPTGANYGYTF	TGTGCCAGCAGTACCCCGACGGGTGCTAACTATGGCTACACCTTC
-	TRBD1	TRBV11-2	TRBJ1-1	15	CASSLVRGQIPQAFF	TGTGCCAGCAGCCTGGTTAGGGGGCAGATTCCCCAAGCTTTCTTT
-	TRBD1	TRBV6-5	TRBJ2-5	15	CASSYSYRGSETQYF	TGTGCCAGCAGTTACTCGTACAGGGGGTCAGAGACCCAGTACTTC
-	-	TRBV5-4	TRBJ1-1	12	CASSSRFAEAFF	TGTGCCAGCAGCTCCCGTTTCGCTGAAGCTTTCTTT
few	TRBD1	TRBV11-2	TRBJ1-1	14	CASSPSPGGAEAFF	TGTGCCAGCAGCCCATCCCCAGGGGGTGCTGAAGCTTTCTTT
once	-	TRBV5-4	TRBJ1-1	14	CASSVDRTNTEAFF	TGTGCCAGCAGCGTGGACAGAACGAACACTGAAGCTTTCTTT
-	TRBD1	TRBV7-3	TRBJ1-1	14	CASSRTGGMGEAFF	TGTGCCAGCAGTCGCACAGGGGGCATGGGTGAAGCTTTCTTT
once	TRBD1	TRBV6-5	TRBJ1-1	13	CASSRTGNTEAFF	TGTGCCAGCAGTAGGACAGGGAACACTGAAGCTTTCTTT
-	-	TRBV5-1	TRBJ1-3	15	CASSGAGFSGNTIYF	TGCGCCAGCAGCGGAGCGGGGTTCTCTGGAAACACCATATATTTT
-	TRBD1	TRBV27	TRBJ2-2	16	CASSPQTGGNTGELFF	TGTGCCAGCAGTCCTCAAACAGGGGGCAACACCGGGGAGCTGTTTTTT
-	TRBD2	TRBV27	TRBJ2-1	16	CASRRFVRGGRNEQFF	TGTGCCAGCAGACGCTTTGTGCGGGGGGGCCGTAATGAGCAGTTCTTC
-	-	TRBV6-6	TRBJ1-6	15	CASSSGLEGDSPLHF	TGTGCCAGCAGTTCCGGGCTTGAGGGAGATTCACCCCTCCACTTT
-	TRBD2	TRBV9	TRBJ2-3	16	CASSVSGGASTDTQYF	TGTGCCAGCAGCGTTAGCGGGGGGGCTAGCACAGATACGCAGTATTTT
-	TRBD2	TRBV5-1	TRBJ2-3	18	CASSRWASGGRGTDTQYF	TGCGCCAGCAGTAGGTGGGCTAGCGGGGGACGAGGCACAGATACGCAGTATTTT
once	-	TRBV6-6	TRBJ2-2	15	CASSWRGTGSEELFF	TGTGCCAGCAGTTGGCGCGGGACGGGCTCCGAGGAGCTGTTTTTT
-	-	TRBV20-1	TRBJ2-3	11	CSARIGDTQYF	TGCAGTGCTCGAATCGGAGATACGCAGTATTTT
-	TRBD1	TRBV6-6	TRBJ2-7	17	CASSHLAGQGTNYEQYF	TGTGCCAGCAGTCATTTGGCGGGACAGGGGACCAACTACGAGCAGTACTTC
-	TRBD1	TRBV3-1/TRBV3-2	TRBJ1-6	14	CASSPRDSNSPLHF	TGTGCCAGCAGCCCTCGGGACAGCAATTCACCCCTCCACTTT
once	-	TRBV5-1	TRBJ2-7	15	CASSRETDPIYEQYF	TGCGCCAGCAGCCGTGAGACAGATCCGATCTACGAGCAGTACTTC
-	-	TRBV19	TRBJ1-4	15	CASTMPGSANEKLFF	TGTGCCAGTACTATGCCGGGGTCAGCTAATGAAAAACTGTTTTTT
-	-	TRBV4-1	TRBJ1-5	17	CASSQDARSPLNQPQHF	TGCGCCAGCAGCCAAGATGCCAGGTCCCCCTTGAATCAGCCCCAGCATTTT
-	-	TRBV12-3/TRBV12-4	TRBJ2-3	13	CASRRQAADTQYF	TGTGCCAGCAGAAGACAGGCTGCAGATACGCAGTATTTT
-	TRBD2	TRBV10-1	TRBJ2-5	15	CASSAGTSGGETQYF	TGCGCCAGCAGTGCGGGGACTAGCGGGGGGGAGACCCAGTACTTC
-	TRBD1	TRBV14	TRBJ1-1	16	CASSARQGLSIPEAFF	TGTGCCAGCAGCGCCCGACAGGGTTTGAGTATCCCTGAAGCTTTCTTT
-	-	TRBV2	TRBJ1-1	12	CASRRQYTEAFF	TGTGCCAGCAGACGACAGTACACTGAAGCTTTCTTT
once	-	TRBV5-1	TRBJ1-2	17	CASSLRPPDQGNYGYTF	TGCGCCAGCAGCTTGCGACCGCCAGACCAGGGGAACTATGGCTACACCTTC
-	-	TRBV5-6	TRBJ1-4	15	CASSSLQGSIEKLFF	TGTGCCAGCAGCTCCCTACAGGGTTCGATTGAAAAACTGTTTTTT
-	-	TRBV12-3/TRBV12-4	TRBJ1-1	13	CASSLWRNTEAFF	TGTGCCAGCAGTTTATGGAGGAACACTGAAGCTTTCTTT
once	-	TRBV12-5	TRBJ1-5	16	CASGFASANSNQPQHF	TGTGCTAGTGGTTTCGCGTCCGCCAATAGCAATCAGCCCCAGCATTTT
-	-	TRBV27	TRBJ1-4	15	CASSLRGTRNEKLFF	TGTGCCAGCAGTTTGCGGGGCACACGTAATGAAAAACTGTTTTTT
-	-	TRBV15	TRBJ2-7	15	CATSRVGRGWGEQYF	TGTGCCACCAGCAGAGTCGGACGGGGATGGGGTGAGCAGTACTTC
once	-	TRBV4-2	TRBJ2-2	17	CASSQHGGSTDTGELFF	TGTGCCAGCAGCCAACATGGGGGGAGTACAGACACCGGGGAGCTGTTTTTT
-	-	TRBV19	TRBJ2-3	16	CASSMDPDGGADTQYF	TGTGCCAGTAGTATGGATCCAGACGGCGGGGCGGATACGCAGTATTTT
-	-	TRBV7-6	TRBJ2-2	15	CASSLPSAGTGELFF	TGTGCCAGCAGCTTACCCAGCGCGGGTACCGGGGAGCTGTTTTTT
once	TRBD1	TRBV6-5	TRBJ1-5	15	CASSVQGLRNQPQHF	TGTGCCAGCAGCGTACAGGGGCTTCGGAATCAGCCCCAGCATTTT
-	-	TRBV13	TRBJ1-3	14	CASSFRDRGNTIYF	TGTGCCAGCAGCTTCAGGGATCGGGGAAACACCATATATTTT
-	TRBD1	TRBV2	TRBJ1-5	14	CATTDRDSNQPQHF	TGTGCCACTACGGACAGGGATAGCAATCAGCCCCAGCATTTT
-	-	TRBV11-2	TRBJ2-6	16	CASSLAGALGANVLTF	TGTGCCAGCAGCTTAGCAGGGGCGCTTGGGGCCAACGTCCTGACTTTC
-	-	TRBV6-5	TRBJ2-2	13	CASSYQNTGELFF	TGTGCCAGCAGTTACCAAAACACCGGGGAGCTGTTTTTT
-	TRBD1	TRBV28	TRBJ2-2	16	CASSSTGGFTTGELFF	TGTGCCAGCAGTTCCACAGGGGGCTTTACCACCGGGGAGCTGTTTTTT
once	-	TRBV7-9	TRBJ1-4	15	CASSLDGWRDEKLFF	TGTGCCAGCAGCTTAGACGGATGGAGGGACGAAAAACTGTTTTTT
-	TRBD1	TRBV30	TRBJ1-1	13	CATNRGGNTEAFF	TGTGCCACAAACAGGGGAGGGAACACTGAAGCTTTCTTT
-	-	TRBV3-1/TRBV3-2	TRBJ1-2	14	CASSQGGSDGLRTF	TGTGCCAGCAGCCAAGGGGGTTCCGACGGACTCCGGACCTTC
-	-	TRBV20-1	TRBJ2-7	14	CSASSWTTQGEQYF	TGCAGTGCTAGTTCCTGGACAACCCAGGGGGAGCAGTACTTC
-	TRBD1	TRBV12-3/TRBV12-4	TRBJ1-5	13	CASRRGTALPQHF	TGTGCCAGCAGGAGGGGGACAGCCCTACCCCAGCATTTT
-	TRBD1	TRBV28	TRBJ1-2	17	CASSSPSQDRVNYGYTF	TGTGCCAGCAGTTCCCCAAGCCAGGACAGGGTTAACTATGGCTACACCTTC
-	-	TRBV18	TRBJ1-2	17	CASSPPRTVSVSYGYTF	TGTGCCAGCTCACCACCCCGGACAGTTTCCGTATCCTATGGCTACACCTTC
-	-	TRBV5-1	TRBJ2-2	16	CASSLRQGLNTGELFF	TGCGCCAGCAGCTTGAGGCAGGGACTGAACACCGGGGAGCTGTTTTTT
-	TRBD1	TRBV15	TRBJ1-1	14	CATSQDRLNTEAFF	TGTGCCACCAGCCAGGACAGGCTGAACACTGAAGCTTTCTTT
-	TRBD2	TRBV2	TRBJ2-3	17	CASRTLLGGSYTDTQYF	TGTGCCAGCAGAACGTTGCTGGGGGGGTCCTACACAGATACGCAGTATTTT